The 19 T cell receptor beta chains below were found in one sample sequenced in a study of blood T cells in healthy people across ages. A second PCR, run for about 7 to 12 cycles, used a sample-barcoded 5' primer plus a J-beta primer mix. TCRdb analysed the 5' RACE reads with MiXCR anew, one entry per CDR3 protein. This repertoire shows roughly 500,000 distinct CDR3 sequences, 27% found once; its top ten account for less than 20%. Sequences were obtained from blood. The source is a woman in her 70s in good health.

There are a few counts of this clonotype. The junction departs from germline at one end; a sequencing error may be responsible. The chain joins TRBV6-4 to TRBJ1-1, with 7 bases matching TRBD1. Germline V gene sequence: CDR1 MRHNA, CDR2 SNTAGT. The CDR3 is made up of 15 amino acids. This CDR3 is CTSSGTGAGDTEAFF. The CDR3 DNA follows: TGTACCAGCAGTGGAACAGGGGCAGGGGACACTGAAGCTTTCTTT.

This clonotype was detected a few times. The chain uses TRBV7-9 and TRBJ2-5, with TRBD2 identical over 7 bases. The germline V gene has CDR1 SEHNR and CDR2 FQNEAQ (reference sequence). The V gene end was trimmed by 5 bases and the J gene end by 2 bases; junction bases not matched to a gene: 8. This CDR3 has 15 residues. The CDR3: CASSPGGPGQETQYF. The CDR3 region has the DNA TGTGCCAGCAGCCCGGGGGGTCCCGGTCAAGAGACCCAGTACTTC.

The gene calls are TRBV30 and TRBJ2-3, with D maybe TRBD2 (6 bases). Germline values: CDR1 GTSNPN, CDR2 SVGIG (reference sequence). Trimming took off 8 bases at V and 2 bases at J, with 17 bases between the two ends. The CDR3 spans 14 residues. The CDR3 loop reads CALTGTLHTDTQYF. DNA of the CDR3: TGTGCCCTGACTGGGACTCTTCACACAGATACGCAGTATTTT.

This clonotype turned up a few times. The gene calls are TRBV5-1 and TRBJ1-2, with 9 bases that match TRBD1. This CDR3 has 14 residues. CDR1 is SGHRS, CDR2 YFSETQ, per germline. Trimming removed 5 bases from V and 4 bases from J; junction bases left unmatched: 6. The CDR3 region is CASRLQGASYGYTF. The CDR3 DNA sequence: TGCGCCAGCAGATTACAGGGGGCTTCCTATGGCTACACCTTC.

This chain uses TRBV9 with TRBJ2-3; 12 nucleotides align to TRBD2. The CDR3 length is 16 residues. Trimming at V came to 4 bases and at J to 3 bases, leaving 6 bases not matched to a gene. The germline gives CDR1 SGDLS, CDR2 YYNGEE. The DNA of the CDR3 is TGTGCCAGCAGCCCCCGGGGGACTAGCGGGACAGATACGCAGTATTTT. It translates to CASSPRGTSGTDTQYF. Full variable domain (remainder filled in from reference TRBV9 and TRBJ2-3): DSGVTQTPKHLITATGQRVTLRCSPRSGDLSVYWYQQSLDQGLQFLIQYYNGEERAKGNILERFSAQQFPDLHSELNLSSLELGDSALYFCASSPRGTSGTDTQYFGPGTRLTVL.

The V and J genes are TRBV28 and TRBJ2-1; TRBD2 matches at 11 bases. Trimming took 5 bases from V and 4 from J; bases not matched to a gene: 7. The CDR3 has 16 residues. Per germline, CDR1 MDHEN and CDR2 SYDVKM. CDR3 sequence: CASSPGASGGYNEQFF. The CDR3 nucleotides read TGTGCCAGCAGTCCCGGGGCTAGCGGGGGGTACAATGAGCAGTTCTTC.

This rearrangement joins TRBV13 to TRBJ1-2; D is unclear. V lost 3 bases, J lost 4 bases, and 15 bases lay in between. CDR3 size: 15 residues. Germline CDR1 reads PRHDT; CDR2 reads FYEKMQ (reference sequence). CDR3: CASSLDGVGSYGYTF. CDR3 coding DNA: TGTGCCAGCAGCTTGGACGGAGTCGGGAGCTATGGCTACACCTTC.

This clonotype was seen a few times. The CDR3 here is CSVRTARNTEAFF. The CDR3 nucleotides are TGCAGCGTAAGGACAGCCCGGAACACTGAAGCTTTCTTT. J is TRBJ1-1 and V is TRBV29-1; TRBD1 might be the D (6 bases). Trimming took off 6 bases at V and 1 base at J, with 12 bases between the two ends. The CDR3 consists of 13 residues. Germline-derived CDR1 and CDR2 are SQVTM and ANQGSEA.

The CDR3 DNA sequence: TGTGCCAGCAGTTCCGGACAGGGGAGAGGGGAAAAACTGTTTTTT. This codes for CASSSGQGRGEKLFF. The chain uses TRBV7-8 and TRBJ1-4; 9 bases match TRBD1. Trimming at V came to 6 bases and at J to 8 bases, leaving 10 bases not matched to a gene. CDR3 length: 15 residues. Germline CDR1 reads SGHVS; CDR2 reads FQNEAQ. Looking up the rest from reference TRBV7-8 and TRBJ1-4 gives the full variable domain: GAGVSQSPRYKVAKRGQDVALRCDPISGHVSLFWYQQALGQGPEFLTYFQNEAQLDKSGLPSDRFFAERPEGSVSTLKIQRTQQEDSAVYLCASSSGQGRGEKLFFGSGTQLSVL.

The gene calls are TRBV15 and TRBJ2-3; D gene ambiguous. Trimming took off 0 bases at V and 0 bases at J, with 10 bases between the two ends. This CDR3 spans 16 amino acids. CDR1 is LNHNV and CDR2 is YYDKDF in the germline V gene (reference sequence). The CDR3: CATSRDIQRSTDTQYF. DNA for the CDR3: TGTGCCACCAGCAGAGATATACAGCGAAGCACAGATACGCAGTATTTT.

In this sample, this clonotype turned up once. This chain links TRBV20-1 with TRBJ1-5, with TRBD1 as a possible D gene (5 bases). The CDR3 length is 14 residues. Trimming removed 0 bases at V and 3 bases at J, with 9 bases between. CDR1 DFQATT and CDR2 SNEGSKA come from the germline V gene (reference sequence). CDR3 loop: CSAREVRDNQPQHF. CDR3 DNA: TGCAGTGCTAGAGAGGTCAGGGACAATCAGCCCCAGCATTTT.

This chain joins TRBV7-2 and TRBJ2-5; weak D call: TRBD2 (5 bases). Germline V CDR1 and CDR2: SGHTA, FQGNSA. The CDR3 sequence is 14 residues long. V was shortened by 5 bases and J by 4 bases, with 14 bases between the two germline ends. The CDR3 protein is CASSLMTNRETQYF. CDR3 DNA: TGTGCCAGCAGCCTCATGACTAACCGAGAGACCCAGTACTTC.

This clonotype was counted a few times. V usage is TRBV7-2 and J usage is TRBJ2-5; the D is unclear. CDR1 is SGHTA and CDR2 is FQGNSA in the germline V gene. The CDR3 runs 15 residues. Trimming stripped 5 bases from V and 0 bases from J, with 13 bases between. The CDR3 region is CASSLETEYQETQYF. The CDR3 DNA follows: TGTGCCAGCAGCCTAGAGACGGAGTACCAAGAGACCCAGTACTTC.

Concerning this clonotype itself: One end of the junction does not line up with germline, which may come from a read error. The CDR3 sequence is CSVGRGRRGGGVNNGQFF. For the CDR3, the DNA is TGCAGCGTTGGAAGGGGCCGTCGGGGGGGAGGGGTAAACAATGGGCAGTTCTTC. This chain uses TRBV29-1 with TRBJ2-1; 8 bases agree with TRBD2. The germline gives CDR1 SQVTM, CDR2 ANQGSEA. The CDR3 has 18 amino acids.

CDR3 in amino acids: CASSDGGEGYTF. CDR3 coding DNA: TGTGCCAGCAGCGACGGTGGGGAGGGCTACACCTTC. V is TRBV6-5 and J is TRBJ1-2; D not certain. V lost 6 bases and J lost 8, with 13 bases in between. Looked up from germline, CDR1 is MNHEY and CDR2 is SVGAGI. This CDR3 comprises 12 residues.

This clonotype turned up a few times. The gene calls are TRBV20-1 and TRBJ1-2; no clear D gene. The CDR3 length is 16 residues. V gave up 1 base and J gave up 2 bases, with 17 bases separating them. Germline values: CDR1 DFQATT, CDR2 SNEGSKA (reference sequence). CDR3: CSARGKGTTLNYGYTF. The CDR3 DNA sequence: TGCAGTGCTAGAGGGAAGGGCACGACGTTGAACTATGGCTACACCTTC.

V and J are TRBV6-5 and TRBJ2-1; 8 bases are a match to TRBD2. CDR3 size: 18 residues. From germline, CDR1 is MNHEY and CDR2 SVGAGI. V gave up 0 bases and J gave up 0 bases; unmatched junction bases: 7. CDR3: CASSYSIQAGGSYNEQFF. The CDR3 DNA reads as TGTGCCAGCAGTTACTCGATCCAGGCGGGAGGCTCCTACAATGAGCAGTTCTTC.

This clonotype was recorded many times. The CDR3 region has the DNA TGTGCCAGCAGCCCTGACAGGGTTCAGCCCCAGCATTTT. Translation: CASSPDRVQPQHF. This sequence joins TRBV7-2 and TRBJ1-5; 7 nucleotides match TRBD1. Germline CDR1 is SGHTA and CDR2 is FQGNSA. The CDR3 has 13 amino acids. Germline trimming cut 5 bases from V and 6 bases from J; bases unmatched to any gene: 4.

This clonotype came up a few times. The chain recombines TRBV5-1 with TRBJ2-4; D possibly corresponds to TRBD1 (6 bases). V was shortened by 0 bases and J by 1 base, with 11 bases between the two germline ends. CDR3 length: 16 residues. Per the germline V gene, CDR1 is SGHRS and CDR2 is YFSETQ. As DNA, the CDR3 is TGCGCCAGCAGCTTGGACAGGGATATGGCCAAAAACATTCAGTACTTC. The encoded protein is CASSLDRDMAKNIQYF. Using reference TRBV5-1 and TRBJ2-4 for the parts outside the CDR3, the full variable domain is KAGVTQTPRYLIKTRGQQVTLSCSPISGHRSVSWYQQTPGQGLQFLFEYFSETQRNKGNFPGRFSGRQFSNSRSEMNVSTLELGDSALYLCASSLDRDMAKNIQYFGAGTRLSVL.